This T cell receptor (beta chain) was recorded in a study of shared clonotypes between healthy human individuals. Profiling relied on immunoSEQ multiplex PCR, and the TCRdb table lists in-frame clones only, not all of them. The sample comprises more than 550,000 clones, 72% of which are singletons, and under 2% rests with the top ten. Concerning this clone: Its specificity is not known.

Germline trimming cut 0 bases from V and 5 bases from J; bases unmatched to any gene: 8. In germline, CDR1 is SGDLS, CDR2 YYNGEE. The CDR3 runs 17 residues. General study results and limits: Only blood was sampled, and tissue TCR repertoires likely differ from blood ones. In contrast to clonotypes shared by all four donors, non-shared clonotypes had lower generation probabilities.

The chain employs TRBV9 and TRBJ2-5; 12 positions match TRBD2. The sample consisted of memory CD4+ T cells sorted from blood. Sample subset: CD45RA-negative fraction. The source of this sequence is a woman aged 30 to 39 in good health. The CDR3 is CASSVGLAGAPGETQYF. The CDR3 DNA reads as TGTGCCAGCAGCGTAGGACTAGCGGGAGCGCCTGGTGAGACCCAGTACTTC.